Listed below are T cell receptor beta chains from one sample, sequenced in a study of blood T cell repertoires in COVID-19. Sequencing used immunoSEQ multiplex PCR; TCRdb keeps in-frame clones, though not all of them. The table records some 190,000 clones, 70% to 90% of them present only once. What was sequenced was PBMCs or T cells enriched from blood (not recorded which). These receptors originate from a woman in her thirties or forties in a cohort exposed to, infected with or recovered from COVID-19 (not recorded which). Both conserved end residues are part of each CDR3. A D gene is named only where the DNA matches it firmly. A clone size is listed for some rows: how often the clone was seen (once, few, many), or a class if it is expanded.

TRBV2	TRBJ2-7	TRBD1	.	TGTGCCAGCAGTGAGAGTAGGGGACAGGATTTGGAGCAGTACTTC	CASSESRGQDLEQYF
TRBV20-1	TRBJ2-1	.	.	TGCAGTGCTAGTCGGCTGGTGGGGGACTCACCTTACAATGAGCAGTTCTTC	CSASRLVGDSPYNEQFF
TRBV7-2	TRBJ1-2	.	.	TGTGCCAGCAGCTCCTGGAGGAATGGCTACACCTTC	CASSSWRNGYTF
TRBV3-1/TRBV3-2	TRBJ2-1	TRBD2	.	TGTGCCAGCAGGGGAAAGCGGGGGGTGTACAATGAGCAGTTCTTC	CASRGKRGVYNEQFF
TRBV6-2/TRBV6-3	TRBJ1-6	.	.	TGTGCCAGCAGTCCCGGCAGGGAAAATTCACCCCTCCACTTT	CASSPGRENSPLHF
TRBV3-1/TRBV3-2	TRBJ2-5	TRBD2	.	TGTGCCAGCAGCCTTACGGGGGGGGCCCAAGAGACCCAGTACTTC	CASSLTGGAQETQYF
TRBV11-3	TRBJ1-1	TRBD1	once	TGTGCCAGCAGCTTGAGAGGGGGCATAGCTTTCTTT	CASSLRGGIAFF
TRBV7-9	TRBJ2-7	.	.	TGTGCCAGCAGCTCGACAGTCTACGAGCAGTACTTC	CASSSTVYEQYF
TRBV15	TRBJ2-7	.	.	TGTGCCACCAGCAAAGATAGGGGCCACGAGCAGTACTTC	CATSKDRGHEQYF
TRBV6-5	TRBJ1-5	.	many	TGTGCCAGCAGTTACTCGGAAGGGGGCAATCAGCCCCAGCATTTT	CASSYSEGGNQPQHF
TRBV27	TRBJ1-1	.	once	TGTGCCAGCAGTTCCACAGGGAGGGCTGAAGCTTTCTTT	CASSSTGRAEAFF
TRBV7-9	TRBJ2-3	.	.	TGTGCCAGCAGCCCTGTCTTGCATCAGGGCACAGATACGCAGTATTTT	CASSPVLHQGTDTQYF
TRBV5-1	TRBJ1-1	.	.	TGCGCCAGCAGCTTAAGTGGAGGCGTTCGGTACCTGAACACTGAAGCTTTCTTT	CASSLSGGVRYLNTEAFF
TRBV2	TRBJ1-4	TRBD1	.	TGTGCCAGCAGTGAACAGGGGGCGATATTAAATGAAAAACTGTTTTTT	CASSEQGAILNEKLFF
TRBV18	TRBJ2-2	.	.	TGTGCCAGCTCACCACTTCAGCGGGTGGCCGGGGAGCTGTTTTTT	CASSPLQRVAGELFF
TRBV19	TRBJ1-5	.	.	TGTGCCAGTAGTATAGGTGGCCTCAATCAGCCCCAGCATTTT	CASSIGGLNQPQHF
TRBV7-9	TRBJ2-1	TRBD2	.	TGTGCCAGCAGCTCGGCCGGGACTAGCGGGAGGTGGTCCTACAATGAGCAGTTCTTC	CASSSAGTSGRWSYNEQFF
TRBV7-8	TRBJ2-1	TRBD2	.	TGTGCCAGCAGCTTAAAGGCTAGCGGGAGGAATGAGCAGTTCTTC	CASSLKASGRNEQFF
TRBV5-4	TRBJ1-1	TRBD1	.	TGTGCCAGCAGCCCCTCGGGACAGGGAGCTGAAGCTTTCTTT	CASSPSGQGAEAFF
TRBV29-1	TRBJ1-4	.	.	TGCAGCGTTGGGCAGGGAACAACTAATGAAAAACTGTTTTTT	CSVGQGTTNEKLFF
TRBV14	TRBJ2-1	.	.	TGTGCCAGCTCCTCGCGCGCCTACAATGAGCAGTTCTTC	CASSSRAYNEQFF
TRBV12-1	TRBJ2-7	.	.	TGTGCCAGCAGCAAAAAAGCGGGAGTCTCCCACGAGCAGTACTTC	CASSKKAGVSHEQYF
TRBV7-2	TRBJ2-1	TRBD2	.	TGTGCCAGCAGCTTAATTAAGGGACTAGCGGGGAATAATGAGCAGTTCTTC	CASSLIKGLAGNNEQFF
TRBV7-9	TRBJ2-5	TRBD1	.	TGTGCCAGCAGAGGGGGGACAGGGCATCAAGAGACCCAGTACTTC	CASRGGTGHQETQYF
TRBV7-9	TRBJ1-1	TRBD1	.	TGTGCCAGCAGTCCGACAGGGTCACGGGAGAACACTGAAGCTTTCTTT	CASSPTGSRENTEAFF
TRBV4-2	TRBJ2-4	TRBD2	.	TGTGCCAGCAGTCGTGGACGGGAGGAGGGAAACATTCAGTACTTC	CASSRGREEGNIQYF
TRBV19	TRBJ2-2	TRBD2	.	TGTGCCAGTAGTACTGCCGGGACTAGGTACACCGGGGAGCTGTTTTTT	CASSTAGTRYTGELFF
TRBV11-3	TRBJ1-1	.	.	TGTGCCAGCAGCTTAGGGCAGGGAGGTGGCACTGAAGCTTTCTTT	CASSLGQGGGTEAFF
TRBV10-3	TRBJ1-1	.	.	TGTGCCATCAGTGAGTCCCAGGCGAACCTGAACACTGAAGCTTTCTTT	CAISESQANLNTEAFF